A single sample is the source of the 32 T cell receptor beta chains below, sequenced in a study of cytomegalovirus exposure and HLA in healthy donors. Primers included in the PCR were 60 Vbeta and 13 Jbeta primers. Produced via immunoSEQ multiplex PCR; TCRdb's table is partial and in-frame only. The table lists 150,000 to 200,000 clones, about three quarters of them singletons. Sequencing used PBMCs. The receptors stem from a woman aged 35 to 49 in good health and CMV-seronegative.

J is TRBJ1-4 and V is TRBV6-1; perhaps TRBD1 as D (5 bases). The V end lost 2 bases, the J end lost 8 bases, and 15 bases lay between the germline ends. CDR1 and CDR2 from the germline V gene are MNHNS and SASEGT. The CDR3 sequence is 15 residues long. The CDR3 region has the DNA TGTGCCAGCAGTGAAAATGAAGGAACAGGCGAAAAACTGTTTTTT. This codes for CASSENEGTGEKLFF.

This chain links TRBV5-1 with TRBJ2-3; 9 bases are shared with TRBD1. Germline assignment: CDR1 SGHRS and CDR2 YFSETQ. The V and J ends lost 3 bases and 4 bases, in that order; junction bases with no gene match: 9. This CDR3 has 16 residues. CDR3 region: CASSSGDRVGADTQYF. CDR3 sequence (DNA): TGCGCCAGCAGCTCCGGGGACAGGGTAGGCGCAGATACGCAGTATTTT. The full variable domain, rest sourced from reference TRBV5-1 and TRBJ2-3, is KAGVTQTPRYLIKTRGQQVTLSCSPISGHRSVSWYQQTPGQGLQFLFEYFSETQRNKGNFPGRFSGRQFSNSRSEMNVSTLELGDSALYLCASSSGDRVGADTQYFGPGTRLTVL.

Details on this clone: The germline gene is not matched at one end of the junction; a read error may be the cause. J is TRBJ1-2 and V is TRBV7-9, with a possible D match to TRBD1 (5 bases). This CDR3 region has 12 residues. The germline V gene encodes CDR1 SEHNR and CDR2 FQNEAQ (reference sequence). CDR3 loop: CSSSGGDYGYTF. The CDR3 bases are TGTTCCAGCAGTGGGGGGGACTATGGCTACACCTTC. The full variable domain, in which reference TRBV7-9 and TRBJ1-2 provide the parts outside the CDR3, is DTGVSQNPRHKITKRGQNVTFRCDPISEHNRLYWYRQTLGQGPEFLTYFQNEAQLEKSRLLSDRFSAERPKGSFSTLEIQRTEQGDSAMYLCSSSGGDYGYTFGSGTRLTVV.

The V call is TRBV18, the J call TRBJ2-5; D might be TRBD1 (6 bases). Trimming removed 0 bases from V and 1 base from J, with 15 bases in between. The CDR3 contains 17 residues. CDR1 and CDR2 (germline): KGHSH, LQKENI. Here the CDR3 DNA reads TGTGCCAGCTCACCACCGGGGGCAGCCAGTAGCCAAGAGACCCAGTACTTC. Amino acid sequence: CASSPPGAASSQETQYF. Drawing the rest from reference TRBV18 and TRBJ2-5, the complete variable domain is NAGVMQNPRHLVRRRGQEARLRCSPMKGHSHVYWYRQLPEEGLKFMVYLQKENIIDESGMPKERFSAEFPKEGPSILRIQQVVRGDSAAYFCASSPPGAASSQETQYFGPGTRLLVL.

The chain uses TRBV27 and TRBJ1-2, with 7 positions matching TRBD1. Losses at the gene ends were 6 bases for V and 6 bases for J; bases not matched to a gene: 10. This CDR3 has 14 amino acids. Germline V lookup: CDR1 MNHEY, CDR2 SMNVEV (reference sequence). CDR3: CASRIDRVSDGYTF. The CDR3, as DNA: TGTGCCAGCAGGATTGACAGGGTTAGCGATGGCTACACCTTC.

The gene calls are TRBV15 and TRBJ2-6; 10 bases align to TRBD2. Germline CDR1 and CDR2: LNHNV and YYDKDF (reference sequence). This CDR3 is built from 18 residues. V shed 0 bases, J shed 2 bases, and the junction held 4 bases outside the gene matches. CDR3 coding DNA: TGTGCCACCAGCAGAGATCAACTAGCGGGGACTGGGGCCAACGTCCTGACTTTC. Translating gives CATSRDQLAGTGANVLTF.

This clone was seen more than once but under ten times. The chain couples TRBV29-1 to TRBJ1-5; TRBD1 might be the D (6 bases). The length of the CDR3 is 13 residues. The germline V and J ends were trimmed by 4 bases and 7 bases, with 14 bases remaining between them. Germline V gene lookup returns CDR1 SQVTM and CDR2 ANQGSEA. The CDR3, as DNA: TGCAGCGTTGTTAAAGCCCAGGGGCAGCCCCAGCATTTT. Amino acid sequence: CSVVKAQGQPQHF.

As DNA, the CDR3 is TGTGCCAGCAACGTTGCCTGGAGAACGAACACCGGGGAGCTGTTTTTT. This sequence encodes CASNVAWRTNTGELFF. This chain connects TRBV10-3 to TRBJ2-2; no definite D call. CDR1 is ENHRY and CDR2 is SYGVKD in the germline V gene. The V end lost 10 bases, the J end lost 0 bases, and 18 bases lay between the germline ends. This CDR3 spans 16 amino acids.

The V call is TRBV5-1, the J call TRBJ2-5; TRBD2 might be the D (5 bases). The germline gives CDR1 SGHRS, CDR2 YFSETQ. The V end was cut by 1 base, the J end by 1 base, with 14 bases between. The CDR3 length is 16 residues. CDR3 residues: CASSLLFSSPQETQYF. The DNA for the CDR3 is TGCGCCAGCAGCTTGTTGTTTTCTAGCCCCCAAGAGACCCAGTACTTC.

The J gene is TRBJ1-1, the V gene TRBV6-5, with TRBD1 identical over 11 bases. The ends lost 6 bases at V and 11 bases at J; junction bases unmatched: 8. The CDR3 extends over 13 amino acids. CDR1 and CDR2 (germline): MNHEY, SVGAGI. The CDR3 bases are TGTGCCAGCAGGGGACAGGGGGTGTTGGGGGCTTTCTTT. Protein sequence: CASRGQGVLGAFF.

The chain is built from TRBV10-1 and TRBJ2-5; D may be TRBD2 (5 bases). The CDR3 is 14 residues long. The germline V gene has CDR1 WNHNN and CDR2 SYGVQD (reference sequence). V gave up 6 bases and J gave up 3 bases, with 14 bases separating them. The DNA of the CDR3 is TGCGCCAGCAGCCCACCGGGGATGGAAGAGACCCAGTACTTC. Its translation: CASSPPGMEETQYF.

This chain connects TRBV28 to TRBJ2-2; D is perhaps TRBD2 (7 bases). The CDR3 spans 14 residues. With 5 bases removed from V and 5 bases from J, the gap between germline ends came to 12 bases. Germline values: CDR1 MDHEN, CDR2 SYDVKM. The CDR3 loop is CASSRGGGTGELFF. CDR3 DNA sequence: TGTGCCAGCAGTCGAGGGGGGGGGACCGGGGAGCTGTTTTTT.

The chain couples TRBV6-5 to TRBJ2-7; TRBD1 matches at 8 bases. CDR1 is MNHEY and CDR2 is SVGAGI in the germline V gene. Unmatched junction bases numbered 5, after V lost 6 bases and J lost 7 bases. The CDR3 is 12 residues long. CDR3 in DNA: TGTGCCAGCAGAGAAACAGGGGGTGAGCAGTACTTC. Protein sequence: CASRETGGEQYF.

The rearrangement uses TRBV19 and TRBJ1-3; maybe TRBD1 (6 bases). Germline V gives CDR1 LNHDA, CDR2 SQIVND (reference sequence). Between the trimmed V and J ends, which lost 3 bases and 6 bases, there was a span of 15 bases. There are 15 residues in the CDR3. The DNA of the CDR3 is TGTGCCAGTAGTATGCGCAGGGGCTCGGAAAACACCATATATTTT. This gives the protein CASSMRRGSENTIYF. The variable domain in full, completed from reference TRBV19 and TRBJ1-3, reads DGGITQSPKYLFRKEGQNVTLSCEQNLNHDAMYWYRQDPGQGLRLIYYSQIVNDFQKGDIAEGYSVSREKKESFPLTVTSAQKNPTAFYLCASSMRRGSENTIYFGEGSWLTVV.

The rearrangement joins TRBV6-5 to TRBJ1-1, with unresolved D. Trimming stripped 4 bases from V and 0 bases from J, with 9 bases between. Germline-derived CDR1 and CDR2 are MNHEY and SVGAGI. The CDR3 has 14 residues. CDR3: CASSLSHMNTEAFF. CDR3 DNA: TGTGCCAGCAGTTTAAGTCACATGAACACTGAAGCTTTCTTT.

The chain has TRBV5-1 and TRBJ1-2; no clear D gene. From germline, CDR1 is SGHRS and CDR2 YFSETQ. V lost 0 bases, J lost 8 bases, and 11 bases lay in between. CDR3 length: 13 residues. This chain's CDR3 is CASSLEEGGGYTF. The CDR3 bases are TGCGCCAGCAGCTTGGAGGAGGGAGGCGGCTACACCTTC.

The table lists this clone with a few counts. The chain joins TRBV28 to TRBJ1-5; no clear D gene. The CDR3 is made up of 11 amino acids. CDR1 is MDHEN and CDR2 is SYDVKM in the germline V gene. With 4 bases removed from V and 6 bases from J, the gap between germline ends came to 4 bases. The CDR3 DNA is TGTGCCAGCAGTTATAGTCAGCCCCAGCATTTT. It encodes CASSYSQPQHF. The whole variable domain, filled in from reference TRBV28 and TRBJ1-5, reads DVKVTQSSRYLVKRTGEKVFLECVQDMDHENMFWYRQDPGLGLRLIYFSYDVKMKEKGDIPEGYSVSREKKERFSLILESASTNQTSMYLCASSYSQPQHFGDGTRLSIL.

The V call is TRBV18, the J call TRBJ1-2; a possible D gene is TRBD1 (5 bases). The CDR3 runs to 14 residues. CDR1 is KGHSH, CDR2 LQKENI, per germline. V lost 0 bases and J lost 3, with 8 bases in between. The CDR3 protein is CASSPPIGDYGYTF. As DNA, the CDR3 is TGTGCCAGCTCACCACCGATAGGGGACTATGGCTACACCTTC.

This clone occurred once. The genes are TRBV19 and TRBJ2-2; D may be TRBD1 (5 bases). The CDR3 loop spans 14 amino acids. Deletions cut 6 bases from V and 0 bases from J, with 8 bases between. Germline V gene data show CDR1 as LNHDA and CDR2 as SQIVND (reference sequence). In DNA, the CDR3 is TGTGCCAGTAGGACAGCTACGAACACCGGGGAGCTGTTTTTT. This encodes CASRTATNTGELFF.

This rearrangement joins TRBV18 to TRBJ1-1; D gene ambiguous. Germline V gene data show CDR1 as KGHSH and CDR2 as LQKENI. Trimming took 6 bases from V and 1 from J, leaving 12 bases between them. This CDR3 spans 14 amino acids. The CDR3 protein is CASSHGVQNTEAFF. The DNA for the CDR3 is TGTGCCAGCTCTCACGGGGTCCAGAACACTGAAGCTTTCTTT.

This chain connects TRBV18 to TRBJ1-5; 9 bases align to TRBD1. The CDR3 is 15 amino acids. J was trimmed by 7 bases and V by 5 bases; bases with no gene match: 9. Germline CDR1 is KGHSH and CDR2 is LQKENI. The CDR3 nucleotides read TGTGCCAGCTCATCCGGGACAGGGTCTTTCCAGCCCCAGCATTTT. This translates into CASSSGTGSFQPQHF.

This clone was observed once. The gene calls are TRBV5-4 and TRBJ2-1; 10 bases agree with TRBD2. The CDR3 is made up of 16 amino acids. The J segment lost 0 bases and the V segment lost 3 bases, leaving 3 bases of the junction unmatched. Looked up from germline, CDR1 is SGHNT and CDR2 is YYREEE (reference sequence). The CDR3 reads CASSSSGGHSYNEQFF. In DNA form, the CDR3 reads TGTGCCAGCAGCTCTAGCGGGGGCCACTCCTACAATGAGCAGTTCTTC.

This rearrangement joins TRBV28 to TRBJ2-5, with D perhaps TRBD2 (6 bases). The DNA end favors TRBJ2-7, so the J call may be wrong. This CDR3 is 14 amino acids long. CDR1 and CDR2 from the germline V gene are MDHEN and SYDVKM. DNA for the CDR3: TGTGCCAGCAGTTTATCAGCGGGCCCAGGCGAGCAGTACTTC. Its protein is CASSLSAGPGEQYF.

The rearrangement links TRBV6-1 to TRBJ1-5, with 9 nucleotides matching TRBD1. CDR1 MNHNS and CDR2 SASEGT come from the germline V gene. The J segment lost 5 bases and the V segment lost 5 bases, leaving 4 bases of the junction unmatched. This CDR3 is 14 amino acids long. CDR3 nucleotides: TGTGCCAGCAGTCGACAGGGGGACCATCAGCCCCAGCATTTT. This codes for CASSRQGDHQPQHF.

This chain links TRBV5-4 with TRBJ1-2; a weak D match, TRBD1 (5 bases). This CDR3 contains 14 residues. Germline CDR1 reads SGHNT; CDR2 reads YYREEE (reference sequence). V lost 7 bases and J 4 bases, leaving 17 bases between the germline ends. CDR3 nucleotides: TGTGCCAGCGCGCCGAGGGGAGGGTCCTATGGCTACACCTTC. Translation gives CASAPRGGSYGYTF.

The chain employs TRBV10-2 and TRBJ1-5; D possibly corresponds to TRBD1 (6 bases). The CDR3 spans 12 residues. The V gene lost 6 bases and the J gene lost 9 bases, with 12 bases spanning the gap. Germline loops: CDR1 WSHSY, CDR2 SAAADI. The CDR3 is CASRQGLGPQHF. The CDR3 nucleotides read TGCGCCAGCAGACAGGGCTTAGGGCCCCAGCATTTT.

The chain is built from TRBV7-3 and TRBJ2-7; 7 nucleotides line up with TRBD1. The CDR3 consists of 14 residues. The V and J ends lost 6 bases and 0 bases, in that order; junction bases with no gene match: 5. Germline values: CDR1 SGHTA, CDR2 FQGTGA. The DNA for the CDR3 is TGTGCCAGCAGTTCCCGGGACAGCTCCTACGAGCAGTACTTC. This gives the protein CASSSRDSSYEQYF.

CDR3 amino acids: CASSSLGGGYTGELFF. CDR3 DNA sequence: TGTGCCAGCAGCAGCTTGGGAGGGGGGTATACCGGGGAGCTGTTTTTT. The chain employs TRBV5-4 and TRBJ2-2; tentatively, D is TRBD2 (7 bases). The CDR3 has 16 residues. The germline V gene has CDR1 SGHNT and CDR2 YYREEE (reference sequence). Trimming removed 4 bases at V and 5 bases at J, with 18 bases between.

The chain employs TRBV18 and TRBJ1-1; 7 positions agree with TRBD1. The V gene end was trimmed by 3 bases and the J gene end by 4 bases; junction bases not matched to a gene: 8. CDR3 length: 15 amino acids. Germline V gene lookup returns CDR1 KGHSH and CDR2 LQKENI. The CDR3 region is CASSPSRGDGTEAFF. The CDR3 nucleotides read TGTGCCAGCTCACCTAGCAGGGGGGATGGCACTGAAGCTTTCTTT.

Comment on this clone: At one end the junction does not follow the germline gene, possibly because of a read error. The rearrangement joins TRBV5-1 to TRBJ1-6, with D perhaps TRBD1 (6 bases). Germline CDR1 is SGHRS and CDR2 is YFSETQ. The CDR3 length is 15 residues. CDR3 sequence (DNA): TGCGCCAGCAGCGGGGGGGGCGGCTATAACTCACCCCTCCACTTT. Translating gives CASSGGGGYNSPLHF.

This clone has only a few counts. The chain recombines TRBV2 with TRBJ1-6; no definite D call. CDR1 is SNHLY, CDR2 FYNNEI, per germline. V was shortened by 6 bases and J by 10 bases, with 16 bases between the two germline ends. This CDR3 is 14 amino acids long. The CDR3 sequence is CASSLAAVGSPLHF. The CDR3, as DNA: TGTGCCAGCAGCTTAGCGGCGGTAGGGTCACCCCTCCACTTT.

The chain is built from TRBV5-1 and TRBJ1-1; a possible D gene is TRBD1 (5 bases). CDR3 length: 14 residues. The germline gives CDR1 SGHRS, CDR2 YFSETQ. V was pared by 0 bases and J by 7 bases, with 13 bases between. The CDR3 DNA reads as TGCGCCAGCAGCTTGGCCCCAGGGTCCCATGAAGCTTTCTTT. Translating gives CASSLAPGSHEAFF.